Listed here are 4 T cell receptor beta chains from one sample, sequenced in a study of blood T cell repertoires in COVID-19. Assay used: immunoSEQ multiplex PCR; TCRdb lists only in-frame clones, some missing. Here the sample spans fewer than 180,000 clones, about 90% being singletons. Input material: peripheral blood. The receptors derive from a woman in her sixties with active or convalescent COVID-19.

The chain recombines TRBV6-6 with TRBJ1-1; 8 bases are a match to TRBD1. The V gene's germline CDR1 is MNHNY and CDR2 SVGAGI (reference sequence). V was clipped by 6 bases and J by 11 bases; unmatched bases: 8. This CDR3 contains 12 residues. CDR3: CASRSRTGPAFF. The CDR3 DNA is TGTGCCAGCAGGTCTAGGACAGGGCCGGCTTTCTTT.

In nucleotides, the CDR3 is TGCGCCAGCAGCGACACGAGGAACACTGAAGCTTTCTTT. It yields the protein CASSDTRNTEAFF. The chain combines TRBV5-1 with TRBJ1-1; D is unresolved. The germline V gene encodes CDR1 SGHRS and CDR2 YFSETQ. CDR3 length equals 13 residues. V shed 4 bases and J shed 1 base, with 8 bases lying between them.

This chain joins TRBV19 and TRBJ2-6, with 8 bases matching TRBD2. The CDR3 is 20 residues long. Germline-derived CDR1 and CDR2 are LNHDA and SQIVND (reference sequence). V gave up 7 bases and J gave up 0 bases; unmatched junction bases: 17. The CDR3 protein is CASTYPGGGQGNSGANVLTF. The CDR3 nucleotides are TGTGCCAGTACCTACCCCGGGGGGGGCCAAGGAAACTCTGGGGCCAACGTCCTGACTTTC.

The chain's CDR3 is CASSIRLAGSADTQYF. Here the CDR3 DNA reads TGTGCCAGTAGTATTCGACTAGCGGGGTCGGCAGATACGCAGTATTTT. The chain carries TRBV19 and TRBJ2-3; 11 bases are shared with TRBD2. The CDR3 has 16 residues. CDR1 is LNHDA and CDR2 is SQIVND in the germline V gene (reference sequence). Trimming at V came to 3 bases and at J to 4 bases, leaving 6 bases not matched to a gene.